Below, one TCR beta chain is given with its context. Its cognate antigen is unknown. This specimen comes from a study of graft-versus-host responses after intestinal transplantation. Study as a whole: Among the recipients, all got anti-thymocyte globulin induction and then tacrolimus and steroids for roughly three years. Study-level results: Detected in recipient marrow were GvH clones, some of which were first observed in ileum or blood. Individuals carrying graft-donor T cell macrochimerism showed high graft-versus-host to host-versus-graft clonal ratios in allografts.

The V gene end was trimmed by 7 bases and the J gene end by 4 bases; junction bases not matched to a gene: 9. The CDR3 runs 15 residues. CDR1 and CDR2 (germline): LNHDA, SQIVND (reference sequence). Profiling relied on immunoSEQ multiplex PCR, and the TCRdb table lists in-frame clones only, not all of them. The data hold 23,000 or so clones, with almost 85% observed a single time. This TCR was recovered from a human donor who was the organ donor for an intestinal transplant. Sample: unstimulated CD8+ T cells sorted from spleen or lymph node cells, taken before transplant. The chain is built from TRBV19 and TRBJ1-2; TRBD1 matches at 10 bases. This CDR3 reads CASTFGQGVAYGYTF. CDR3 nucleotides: TGTGCCAGTACCTTTGGACAGGGGGTAGCCTATGGCTACACCTTC.